This T cell receptor (beta chain) was found in a study of T cell responses to AZD1222 COVID-19 vaccine. Libraries were prepared by immunoSEQ multiplex PCR; TCRdb keeps only in-frame clonotypes and omits some of them. This table holds 90,000 to 150,000 clones, roughly nine tenths found once. V was shortened by 6 bases and J by 4 bases, with 10 bases between the two germline ends. This CDR3 is 13 amino acids long. The input for sequencing was peripheral blood, taken 28 days after the second AZD1222 dose. This rearrangement joins TRBV12-3 or TRBV12-4 to TRBJ2-1; no firm D call. This clonotype originated in an adult who received the AZD1222 COVID-19 vaccine. The CDR3 DNA reads TGTGCCAGCAGAAAAAACACGTACAATGAGCAGTTCTTC. Residues: CASRKNTYNEQFF.